The 2 T cell receptor beta chains in this list originate from one sample, sequenced in a study of Ad26.COV2.S vaccination and SARS-CoV-2 variants. Profiled with immunoSEQ multiplex PCR; TCRdb holds only in-frame clones, not every one. Here the sample spans about 260,000 clones, around 85% being singletons. Treatment defined: roughly 20 received Ad26.COV2.S at low or high dose, single or two shots; 5 received placebo; per-sample allocation not given. Following the first vaccine or placebo injection, samples were taken on day 63. The sequences come from peripheral blood, collected in a trial of Ad26.COV2.S vaccine versus placebo. These receptors were taken from a person aged 18-60 years who received the Ad26.COV2.S COVID-19 vaccine or a placebo.

This chain uses TRBV9 with TRBJ2-5; 11 bases agree with TRBD2. V shed 2 bases and J 7 bases; nucleotides not matched to a gene: 7. The CDR3 spans 15 residues. CDR1 SGDLS and CDR2 YYNGEE come from the germline V gene. The CDR3 is CASSVLDSGRGTQYF. CDR3 bases: TGTGCCAGCAGCGTTCTGGATAGCGGGAGGGGGACCCAGTACTTC.

J is TRBJ2-1 and V is TRBV15, with TRBD2 identical over 8 bases. Per the germline V gene, CDR1 is LNHNV and CDR2 is YYDKDF (reference sequence). After removal of 0 bases from V and 2 bases from J, the junction contained 3 bases not matched to a gene. The CDR3 runs to 16 residues. The CDR3 here is CATSREGSGAYNEQFF. CDR3 nucleotide sequence: TGTGCCACCAGCAGAGAGGGTAGCGGGGCCTACAATGAGCAGTTCTTC.